Listed here are 9 T cell receptor beta chains from one sample, sequenced in a study of T cells in women clearing cervical HPV infection. The table came from immunoSEQ multiplex PCR; TCRdb's copy has only in-frame clones and leaves some out. In all, the sample yields more than 30,000 clones. The specimen was blood buffy coat. Receptors were obtained from a woman between 18 and 69 years old with a cervical HPV16 infection that either progressed to CIN3+ or cleared (not recorded which).

About this clone itself: The read ends 3 residues early relative to the CDR3; the germline J gene fills the gap. This chain connects TRBV5-1 to TRBJ1-6, with a tentative D call TRBD1 (5 bases). CDR1 is SGHRS, CDR2 YFSETQ, per germline. CDR3 length: 14 amino acids. V lost 1 base, J lost 6 bases, and 8 bases lay in between. The DNA read from the CDR3 is TGCGCCAGCAGCTTGCAAGGGGTTAATTCACCC. It specifies CASSLQGVNSP. Given in full, the CDR3 is CASSLQGVNSPLHF.

Partial CDR3 DNA: TGTGCCAGCAGCTTAACGCCGGTAACCGGGGAG. This sequence encodes CASSLTPVTGE. The complete CDR3 protein is CASSLTPVTGELFF. The V call is TRBV7-3, the J call TRBJ2-2; D call uncertain. The read halts 3 residues ahead of the CDR3 end, with the missing end drawn from the germline J gene. The CDR3 is 14 residues long. V dropped 0 bases and J dropped 5 bases, with 7 bases sitting between them. Germline assignment: CDR1 SGHTA and CDR2 FQGTGA. Using reference TRBV7-3 and TRBJ2-2 for the parts outside the CDR3, the full variable domain is GAGVSQTPSNKVTEKGKYVELRCDPISGHTALYWYRQSLGQGPEFLIYFQGTGAADDSGLPNDRFFAVRPEGSVSTLKIQRTERGDSAVYLCASSLTPVTGELFFGEGSRLTVL.

Notes on this clone: The read halts 3 residues ahead of the CDR3 end, with the missing end drawn from the germline J gene. The chain recombines TRBV7-9 with TRBJ2-6; D is possibly TRBD2 (6 bases). Germline loops: CDR1 SEHNR, CDR2 FQNEAQ (reference sequence). With 0 bases removed from V and 3 bases from J, the gap between germline ends came to 6 bases. This CDR3 is built from 15 residues. CDR3 DNA (partial): TGTGCCAGCAGCTTAGCGGGGGGTGGGGCCAACGTC. Encoded protein: CASSLAGGGANV. The CDR3, in full, reads CASSLAGGGANVLTF.

A word on this clone: The read terminates 3 residues ahead of where the CDR3 ends, so the germline J gene completes it. The chain employs TRBV6-2 or TRBV6-3 and TRBJ1-2; D gene uncertain. Trimming removed 7 bases at V and 7 bases at J, with 16 bases between. The CDR3 extends over 13 amino acids. Germline CDR1 reads MNHEY; CDR2 reads SVGEGT. CDR3: CASTHSPRIGYTF. The DNA read from the CDR3 is TGTGCCAGCACCCACTCCCCGAGAATTGGC.

Comments on this clone: The read stops 3 residues short of the end of the CDR3; the missing end is completed from the germline J gene. This chain links TRBV7-8 with TRBJ2-3; tentative D call: TRBD2 (5 bases). This CDR3 region has 14 residues. Germline V lookup: CDR1 SGHVS, CDR2 FQNEAQ. The CDR3 DNA, read in part, is TGTGCCAGCACCCAAATCCAGACTAATCAGCCG. Translating it yields CASTQIQTNQP. The entire CDR3 protein is CASTQIQTNQPQYF.

Regarding this clone: The CDR3 end is not reached by the read, which stops 3 residues before it; the germline J gene fills it in. J is TRBJ1-2 and V is TRBV20-1, with D unclear. Trimming left V 2 bases short and J 4 bases short, with 14 bases between. The CDR3 has 14 amino acids. CDR1 DFQATT and CDR2 SNEGSKA come from the germline V gene (reference sequence). CDR3 protein: CSARWAGSFYGYTF. The covered CDR3 bases are TGCAGTGCTAGATGGGCGGGAAGTTTCTATGGC.

In the case of this clone: The read halts 3 residues ahead of the CDR3 end, with the missing end drawn from the germline J gene. This chain links TRBV20-1 with TRBJ2-5; no definite D call. Trimming removed 0 bases at V and 6 bases at J, with 23 bases between. Per germline, CDR1 DFQATT and CDR2 SNEGSKA (reference sequence). The CDR3 totals 17 residues. The CDR3 spells CSARDFLGRPEYQTQYF. CDR3 bases read: TGCAGTGCTAGAGATTTCCTGGGCCGGCCGGAGTATCAGACC.

Concerning this clone itself: The read comes to an end 3 residues before the CDR3 does, leaving the germline J gene to fill in the end. The chain has TRBV18 and TRBJ1-5, with 8 nucleotides matching TRBD1. The V segment lost 6 bases and the J segment 7 bases; nucleotides outside the gene matches: 11. Germline V gives CDR1 KGHSH, CDR2 LQKENI. The CDR3 loop spans 15 amino acids. The CDR3 sequence is CASSPGQGRGQPQHF. Partial CDR3 DNA: TGTGCCAGCTCTCCCGGACAGGGACGAGGCCAGCCC.

On this clone itself: With the read ending 3 residues before the CDR3 end, the germline J gene is used to fill in that end. The chain links TRBV30 to TRBJ2-2; maybe TRBD1 (5 bases). V gave up 0 bases and J gave up 5 bases, with 13 bases separating them. Germline lookup yields CDR1 GTSNPN and CDR2 SVGIG (reference sequence). The CDR3 is 15 amino acids. This CDR3 is CAWSVARVGTGELFF. CDR3 DNA (partial): TGTGCCTGGAGTGTGGCCAGGGTGGGGACCGGGGAG.